These 11 T cell receptor beta chains came from one sample sequenced in a study of shared clonotypes between healthy human individuals. Clones were sequenced by immunoSEQ multiplex PCR, and TCRdb holds only the in-frame ones, with some missing. The data hold about 480,000 clones, with almost 80% observed a single time. Sequencing was done on a sample of PBMCs. Receptors originate from a woman aged 40 to 49 in good health. Some clones in this sample may be carry-over from other donors' samples.

The genes are TRBV7-3 and TRBJ2-7; D might be TRBD1 (5 bases). The V end lost 5 bases, the J end lost 3 bases, and 11 bases lay between the germline ends. Germline V gene lookup returns CDR1 SGHTA and CDR2 FQGTGA. The length of the CDR3 is 13 residues. CDR3 protein: CASSPGPDYEQYF. The CDR3, as DNA: TGTGCCAGCAGCCCAGGGCCAGACTACGAGCAGTACTTC.

The rearrangement uses TRBV5-6 and TRBJ2-1; the D gene is possibly TRBD2 (5 bases). In germline, CDR1 is SGHDT, CDR2 YYEEEE. The CDR3 has 12 residues. Deletions cut 7 bases from V and 3 bases from J, with 8 bases between. CDR3 DNA: TGTGCCAGCCGGACTGGCTACAATGAGCAGTTCTTC. Amino acids: CASRTGYNEQFF.

The chain recombines TRBV30 with TRBJ2-5; the match to TRBD2 covers 8 bases. CDR1 GTSNPN and CDR2 SVGIG come from the germline V gene (reference sequence). Trimming at V came to 5 bases and at J to 2 bases, leaving 7 bases not matched to a gene. CDR3 size: 14 residues. The CDR3 region has the DNA TGTGCCTGGGGGCTTGGACTAGCACAAGAGACCCAGTACTTC. Residues: CAWGLGLAQETQYF. The complete variable domain, with remaining parts taken from reference TRBV30 and TRBJ2-5, reads SQTIHQWPATLVQPVGSPLSLECTVEGTSNPNLYWYRQAAGRGLQLLFYSVGIGQISSEVPQNLSASRPQDRQFILSSKKLLLSDSGFYLCAWGLGLAQETQYFGPGTRLLVL.

In its sample, this clone was seen once. The V gene is TRBV7-6, the J gene TRBJ2-3, with D perhaps given as TRBD1 or TRBD2 (5 bases each). Trimming removed 1 base at V and 5 bases at J, with 13 bases between. Per germline, CDR1 SGHVS and CDR2 FNYEAQ. The CDR3 runs 15 residues. For the CDR3, the DNA is TGTGCCAGCAGCTTAGAAGGACTGGGGGAAGATACGCAGTATTTT. Protein sequence: CASSLEGLGEDTQYF.

J is TRBJ2-5 and V is TRBV6-5; D gene unclear. V was clipped by 6 bases and J by 1 base, with 9 bases between them. There are 13 residues in the CDR3. Germline V gene lookup returns CDR1 MNHEY and CDR2 SVGAGI. This chain's CDR3 is CASSRPAQETQYF. The CDR3 nucleotides are TGTGCCAGCAGCCGGCCGGCCCAAGAGACCCAGTACTTC.

This chain joins TRBV29-1 and TRBJ2-3, with a possible D match to TRBD1 (7 bases). CDR3 length: 13 amino acids. V lost 5 bases and J 6 bases, leaving 15 bases between the germline ends. Germline CDR1 and CDR2: SQVTM and ANQGSEA. CDR3 loop: CSVRQGGHDTQYF. The CDR3 DNA reads TGCAGCGTTAGGCAGGGGGGTCACGATACGCAGTATTTT.

The V and J genes are TRBV5-8 and TRBJ2-1; 9 positions match TRBD2. V lost 4 bases to trimming and J lost 5 bases; unmatched junction nucleotides: 7. CDR3 size: 15 residues. The germline CDR1 and CDR2 sequences are SGHTS and YDEGEE. CDR3 in amino acids: CASSPGTSRDNEQFF. In DNA, the CDR3 is TGTGCCAGCAGCCCCGGGACTAGCAGAGACAATGAGCAGTTCTTC.

The chain couples TRBV27 to TRBJ1-5, with a tentative D call TRBD1 (6 bases). The V end was cut by 5 bases, the J end by 3 bases, with 11 bases between. CDR3 length: 14 amino acids. The germline gives CDR1 MNHEY, CDR2 SMNVEV (reference sequence). The DNA of the CDR3 is TGTGCCAGCAGTCTCAGGGACAACAATCAGCCCCAGCATTTT. Its protein is CASSLRDNNQPQHF.

This CDR3 reads CASSRTSGISYEQYF. In nucleotides, the CDR3 is TGTGCCAGCAGCAGGACTAGCGGTATCTCCTACGAGCAGTACTTC. The chain combines TRBV7-2 with TRBJ2-7; 10 nucleotides align to TRBD2. The CDR3 has 15 residues. The junction had 4 bases not matched to a gene; V was cut back by 5 bases and J by 0 bases. Germline V gene data show CDR1 as SGHTA and CDR2 as FQGNSA.

The chain joins TRBV27 to TRBJ2-7; TRBD2 aligns across 8 bases. The germline V gene encodes CDR1 MNHEY and CDR2 SMNVEV (reference sequence). With V trimmed by 3 bases and J by 7 bases, 14 bases remained unmatched. The CDR3 runs 16 residues. The CDR3 bases are TGTGCCAGCAGTTTTAGTGGGGGAGCGGGAGTGCGGGAGCAGTACTTC. As protein: CASSFSGGAGVREQYF.

The chain has TRBV11-2 and TRBJ2-7; TRBD2 is a possible D gene (6 bases). V was shortened by 5 bases and J by 0 bases, with 17 bases between the two germline ends. The CDR3 has 16 residues. CDR1 and CDR2 from the germline V gene are SGHAT and FQNNGV. CDR3 in DNA: TGTGCCAGCAGCCGCGGATGGGTAGCGGACTCCTACGAGCAGTACTTC. The encoded protein is CASSRGWVADSYEQYF.